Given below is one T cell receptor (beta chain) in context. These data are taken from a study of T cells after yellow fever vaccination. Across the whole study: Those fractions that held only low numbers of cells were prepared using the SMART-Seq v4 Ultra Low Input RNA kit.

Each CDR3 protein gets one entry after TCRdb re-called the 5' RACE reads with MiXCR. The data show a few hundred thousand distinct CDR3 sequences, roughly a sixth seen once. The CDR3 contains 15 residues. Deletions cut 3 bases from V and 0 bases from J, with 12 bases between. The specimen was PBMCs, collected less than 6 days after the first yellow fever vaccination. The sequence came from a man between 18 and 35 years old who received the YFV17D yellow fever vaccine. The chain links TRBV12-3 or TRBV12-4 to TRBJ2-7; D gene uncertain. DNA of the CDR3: TGTGCCAGCAGTTTCGGCCCGCCCATCTCCTACGAGCAGTACTTC. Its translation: CASSFGPPISYEQYF.